The next 13 T cell receptor beta chains were all read from a single sample in a study of shared clonotypes between healthy human individuals. Sequenced by immunoSEQ multiplex PCR; TCRdb stores in-frame clones only, minus some. The data show roughly 1,100,000 clones, with about 70% seen just once and roughly 1.5% held by the top ten. Source material: memory CD4+ T cells sorted from blood. The subset denotes: CD45RA-negative fraction. These receptors were collected from a man between 18 and 29 years old in good health.

The J gene is TRBJ2-2, the V gene TRBV2; D is unclear. The CDR3 is 17 amino acids. V lost 3 bases and J lost 5, with 19 bases in between. Germline V gene lookup returns CDR1 SNHLY and CDR2 FYNNEI. CDR3 bases: TGTGCCAGCAGTGATCCGGAACTCGGGCTTGGGACCGGGGAGCTGTTTTTT. It translates to CASSDPELGLGTGELFF. Using reference TRBV2 and TRBJ2-2 for the parts outside the CDR3, the full variable domain is EPEVTQTPSHQVTQMGQEVILRCVPISNHLYFYWYRQILGQKVEFLVSFYNNEISEKSEIFDDQFSVERPDGSNFTLKIRSTKLEDSAMYFCASSDPELGLGTGELFFGEGSRLTVL.

V usage is TRBV7-8 and J usage is TRBJ2-5, with unresolved D. Germline loops: CDR1 SGHVS, CDR2 FQNEAQ. The CDR3 has 12 residues. V gave up 4 bases and J gave up 12 bases, with 15 bases separating them. The CDR3 DNA is TGTGCCAGCAGCTCCATCGGACGGCCCGAGTACTTC. This sequence encodes CASSSIGRPEYF.

V and J are TRBV30 and TRBJ2-3; perhaps TRBD2 as D (6 bases). The V gene lost 2 bases and the J gene lost 2 bases, with 14 bases spanning the gap. CDR1 GTSNPN and CDR2 SVGIG come from the germline V gene (reference sequence). The CDR3 extends over 15 amino acids. The CDR3: CAWSRGAGNTDTQYF. CDR3 DNA sequence: TGTGCCTGGAGTCGGGGTGCGGGGAACACAGATACGCAGTATTTT.

The chain uses TRBV7-8 and TRBJ2-7; the D gene is possibly TRBD2 (6 bases). From germline, CDR1 is SGHVS and CDR2 FQNEAQ. This CDR3 spans 13 amino acids. V gave up 11 bases and J gave up 0 bases, with 14 bases separating them. The CDR3, as DNA: TGTGCCGCCGGGTGGGGGGTCTCCTACGAGCAGTACTTC. Its translation: CAAGWGVSYEQYF.

This rearrangement joins TRBV7-8 to TRBJ2-5; D assignment may be TRBD1 or TRBD2 (5 bases each). The CDR3 has 13 residues. The germline V and J ends were trimmed by 5 bases and 6 bases, with 13 bases remaining between them. In germline, CDR1 is SGHVS, CDR2 FQNEAQ. CDR3 DNA: TGTGCCAGCAGCCCCCGCCAGGGACAGACCCAGTACTTC. Translated: CASSPRQGQTQYF.

V gene TRBV28 combines with J gene TRBJ1-4; D remains unclear. The CDR3 covers 11 residues. Per the germline V gene, CDR1 is MDHEN and CDR2 is SYDVKM. The germline V and J ends were trimmed by 0 bases and 8 bases, with 1 base remaining between them. The CDR3: CASSLWEKLFF. The CDR3 nucleotides read TGTGCCAGCAGTTTATGGGAAAAACTGTTTTTT.

This clone has at least ten counts. The chain links TRBV6-1 to TRBJ2-7; D gene uncertain. Trimming removed 7 bases at V and 3 bases at J, with 7 bases between. Germline V lookup: CDR1 MNHNS, CDR2 SASEGT. The CDR3 has 11 residues. CDR3 bases: TGTGCCAGCAAGGTAAACTACGAGCAGTACTTC. Translated: CASKVNYEQYF.

The chain combines TRBV11-2 with TRBJ1-2; 8 bases fit TRBD1. Germline V gene data show CDR1 as SGHAT and CDR2 as FQNNGV. V was clipped by 1 base and J by 8 bases; unmatched bases: 9. The CDR3 length is 15 residues. This chain's CDR3 is CASSLAAGGAKGYTF. CDR3 bases: TGTGCCAGCAGCTTAGCGGCAGGGGGCGCGAAAGGCTACACCTTC.

As to this clone: This may be a read error: a much more frequent sequence differs by one nucleotide. The chain joins TRBV5-1 to TRBJ2-3; D is possibly TRBD1 or TRBD2 (5 bases each). The length of the CDR3 is 12 residues. From germline, CDR1 is SGHRS and CDR2 YFSETQ. The V and J ends lost 5 bases and 2 bases respectively, with 6 bases between them. The DNA for the CDR3 is TGCGCCAGCAGGGGGGACACAGATACGCAGTATTTT. Protein sequence: CASRGDTDTQYF.

The chain recombines TRBV30 with TRBJ2-7; 8 nucleotides agree with TRBD2. The V gene end was trimmed by 7 bases and the J gene end by 3 bases; junction bases not matched to a gene: 8. The CDR3 loop spans 13 amino acids. Germline V CDR1 and CDR2: GTSNPN, SVGIG (reference sequence). CDR3 coding DNA: TGTGCCTCTGGAGGGGCGGGGGGCTACGAGCAGTACTTC. This gives the protein CASGGAGGYEQYF.

The table lists this clone with a few counts. The chain uses TRBV2 and TRBJ2-1, with no clear D. Germline CDR1 is SNHLY and CDR2 is FYNNEI. V lost 2 bases and J lost 7, with 9 bases in between. The CDR3 runs to 13 residues. The CDR3 DNA reads as TGTGCCAGCAGTGAAAGGTCCGGGAATGAGCAGTTCTTC. Translating it yields CASSERSGNEQFF.

The table lists this clone with a few counts. This chain uses TRBV5-1 with TRBJ2-1; D might be TRBD2 (5 bases). V lost 0 bases to trimming and J lost 0 bases, with 7 bases between them. The CDR3 is made up of 15 amino acids. In germline, CDR1 is SGHRS, CDR2 YFSETQ. DNA of the CDR3: TGCGCCAGCAGCTTGGATGGAGGCTCCTACAATGAGCAGTTCTTC. This sequence encodes CASSLDGGSYNEQFF. Filled out from reference TRBV5-1 and TRBJ2-1, the complete variable domain reads KAGVTQTPRYLIKTRGQQVTLSCSPISGHRSVSWYQQTPGQGLQFLFEYFSETQRNKGNFPGRFSGRQFSNSRSEMNVSTLELGDSALYLCASSLDGGSYNEQFFGPGTRLTVL.

This sequence joins TRBV9 and TRBJ1-5; TRBD1 matches at 7 bases. This CDR3 is built from 14 residues. J was trimmed by 7 bases and V by 5 bases; bases with no gene match: 9. Germline V gene lookup returns CDR1 SGDLS and CDR2 YYNGEE. The CDR3 DNA reads TGTGCCAGCAGTGACAGGGACGGAGGCCAGCCCCAGCATTTT. This sequence encodes CASSDRDGGQPQHF.